This T cell receptor (beta chain) comes out of a study of OX40 agonist ivuxolimab in advanced cancers. Study background: From roughly 20 to 79 years was the age range, with a mean of about 54 years, and around 84% were male. Prior anti-PD-1, anti-PD-L1 or anti-CTLA-4 therapy was allowed; approximately 41% had some. Whole-study results and caveats: Normalized expansion of T-cell clones was also low for some nonresponders. Undetermined was the antigen specificity of the expanded peripheral T cells.

Only in-frame clones appear in the TCRdb table, and some are missing; sequencing was by immunoSEQ multiplex PCR. This table has 20,000 to 25,000 clones, over 75% appearing once. Trimming removed 0 bases at V and 2 bases at J, with 11 bases between. CDR1 is GTSNPN and CDR2 is SVGIG in the germline V gene (reference sequence). The CDR3 has 15 residues. A note on this clone: No antigen is known for it.

The receptor was isolated from an adult with an advanced solid tumor such as melanoma, head and neck, liver or kidney cancer. The rearrangement uses TRBV30 and TRBJ1-3; D is perhaps TRBD1 (6 bases). The sample was CD4+ or CD8+ T cells sorted from blood, taken in a trial of the OX40 agonist ivuxolimab. This CDR3 is CAWSVMAGAGNTIYF. The CDR3, as DNA: TGTGCCTGGAGTGTAATGGCAGGGGCTGGAAACACCATATATTTT.